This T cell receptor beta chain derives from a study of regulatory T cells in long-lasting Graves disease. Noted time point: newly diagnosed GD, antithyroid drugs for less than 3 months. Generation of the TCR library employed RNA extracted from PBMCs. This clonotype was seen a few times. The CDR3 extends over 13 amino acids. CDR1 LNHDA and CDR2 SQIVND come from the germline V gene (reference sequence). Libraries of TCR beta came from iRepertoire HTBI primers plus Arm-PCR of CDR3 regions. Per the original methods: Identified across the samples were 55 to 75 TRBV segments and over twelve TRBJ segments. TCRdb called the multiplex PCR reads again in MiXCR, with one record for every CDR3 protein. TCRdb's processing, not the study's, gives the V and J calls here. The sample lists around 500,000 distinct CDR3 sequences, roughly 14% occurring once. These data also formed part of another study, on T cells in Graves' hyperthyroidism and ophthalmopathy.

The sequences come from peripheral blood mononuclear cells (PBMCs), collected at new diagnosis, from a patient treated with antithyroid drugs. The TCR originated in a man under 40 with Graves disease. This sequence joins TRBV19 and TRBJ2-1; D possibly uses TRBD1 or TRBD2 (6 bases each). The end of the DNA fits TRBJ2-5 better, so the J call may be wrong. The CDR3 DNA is TGTGCCAGTAGTATTGGGGGGCCGGAGACCCAGTACTTC. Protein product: CASSIGGPETQYF.